The 12 T cell receptor beta chains presented below share a single source sample, sequenced in a study of spatial heterogeneity in lung cancer. Time point reported: sample taken at primary tumor resection. Whole RNA obtained from tumor, nontumor lung or frozen PBMC underwent sequencing without sorting. TCRdb reprocessed the 5' RACE reads via MiXCR and lists one record per CDR3 protein. The sample lists some 12,000 distinct CDR3 sequences, approximately 6.2% occurring once. The starting material was normal lung tissue next to the tumor, obtained at surgery. These TCRs come from a male donor with early-stage non-small cell lung cancer.

This clonotype was detected ten times or more. Because the library targeted alpha chains, this beta chain is an off-target read whose size means little. The chain recombines TRBV29-1 with TRBJ2-3; 7 bases align to TRBD1. Germline values: CDR1 SQVTM, CDR2 ANQGSEA. The CDR3 totals 15 residues. With 7 bases clipped from V and 5 bases from J, the junction kept 15 bases outside the gene matches. Written as DNA, the CDR3 is TGCAGCGGGTCTAAGACAGGGTTACAAGGAGATACGCAGTATTTT. Its translation: CSGSKTGLQGDTQYF.

This clonotype was counted many times. This beta chain is a stray sequence in a library constructed for alpha chains; its clone size is not meaningful. The CDR3 loop is CASSQSGDTQYF. The CDR3 coding sequence is TGTGCCAGCAGTCAATCTGGAGATACGCAGTATTTT. The V gene is TRBV6-2 or TRBV6-3, the J gene TRBJ2-3; D is ambiguous. Looked up from germline, CDR1 is MNHEY and CDR2 is SVGEGT. The CDR3 is 12 residues long. Between the trimmed V and J ends, which lost 5 bases and 5 bases, there was a span of 8 bases.

The table lists this clonotype with many counts. Because the library targeted alpha chains, this beta chain is an off-target read whose size means little. V and J are TRBV5-5 and TRBJ2-5; D gene ambiguous. Germline lookup yields CDR1 SGHKS and CDR2 YYEKEE (reference sequence). The CDR3 has 16 amino acids. V lost 0 bases, J lost 2 bases, and 14 bases lay in between. The CDR3 nucleotides read TGTGCCAGCAGCTTGGGACCGTCGTCAGAGCAAGAGACCCAGTACTTC. Its translation is CASSLGPSSEQETQYF. The complete variable domain, with remaining parts taken from reference TRBV5-5 and TRBJ2-5, reads DAGVTQSPTHLIKTRGQQVTLRCSPISGHKSVSWYQQVLGQGPQFIFQYYEKEERGRGNFPDRFSARQFPNYSSELNVNALLLGDSALYLCASSLGPSSEQETQYFGPGTRLLVL.

This clonotype showed up just a few times. A library prepared for alpha chains yielded this beta chain as an off-target read; its size is of little meaning. The V call is TRBV14, the J call TRBJ2-2; D uncertain. V lost 3 bases and J 3 bases, leaving 5 bases between the germline ends. This CDR3 is 13 amino acids long. In germline, CDR1 is SGHDN, CDR2 FVKESK. CDR3 sequence: CASSQYYTGELFF. DNA for the CDR3: TGTGCCAGCAGCCAGTATTACACCGGGGAGCTGTTTTTT.

Concerning this clonotype: For a library built for alpha chains, this beta chain is a stray read; little rests on its size. The chain links TRBV24-1 to TRBJ2-3; TRBD2 matches at 7 bases. Looked up from germline, CDR1 is KGHDR and CDR2 is SFDVKD. The CDR3 is 16 residues long. V gave up 4 bases and J gave up 3 bases; unmatched junction bases: 9. The CDR3 spells CATSDGGGALTDTQYF. The CDR3 nucleotides read TGTGCCACCAGTGACGGCGGGGGAGCCCTGACAGATACGCAGTATTTT.

This clonotype came up a few times. With the library built for alpha chains, this beta chain is off target and its frequency is not meaningful. The V call is TRBV6-2 or TRBV6-3, the J call TRBJ2-3; tentatively, D is TRBD2 (5 bases). Trimming took off 7 bases at V and 4 bases at J, with 6 bases between the two ends. The CDR3 is 11 amino acids. Germline values: CDR1 MNHEY, CDR2 SVGEGT. The CDR3 spells CASTLADTQYF. CDR3 nucleotides: TGTGCCAGCACACTAGCAGATACGCAGTATTTT.

Ten or more counts support this clonotype. For a library built for alpha chains, this beta chain is a stray read; little rests on its size. The chain has TRBV20-1 and TRBJ2-7; 12 nucleotides line up with TRBD2. Germline V CDR1 and CDR2: DFQATT, SNEGSKA (reference sequence). Unmatched junction bases numbered 12, after V lost 6 bases and J lost 0 bases. This CDR3 spans 17 amino acids. The CDR3 spells CSATSTSGSGISYEQYF. CDR3 nucleotide sequence: TGCAGTGCCACTTCGACTAGCGGGAGTGGTATCTCCTACGAGCAGTACTTC.

This clonotype came up many times. This beta chain appears as a stray read in a library generated for alpha chains; its size is not informative. This sequence joins TRBV29-1 and TRBJ2-3, with TRBD2 identical over 12 bases. Unmatched junction bases numbered 10, after V lost 6 bases and J lost 6 bases. CDR1 and CDR2 (germline): SQVTM, ANQGSEA. CDR3 length: 15 amino acids. CDR3 nucleotide sequence: TGCAGCGTGGGAGGACTAGCGGGAAGGGCGGATACGCAGTATTTT. It yields the protein CSVGGLAGRADTQYF.

This clonotype was detected many times. This beta chain appears as a stray read in a library generated for alpha chains; its size is not informative. This chain joins TRBV30 and TRBJ1-5, with D hard to call. Looked up from germline, CDR1 is GTSNPN and CDR2 is SVGIG (reference sequence). Trimming took 0 bases from V and 5 from J, leaving 8 bases between them. The CDR3 runs 13 residues. CDR3 residues: CAWSVLMDQPQHF. The CDR3 DNA reads as TGTGCCTGGAGTGTATTAATGGATCAGCCCCAGCATTTT.

This clonotype was observed a handful of times. The size of this beta chain means little, since it is a stray read in a library made for alpha chains. The genes are TRBV14 and TRBJ1-2, with unresolved D. The CDR3 is made up of 13 amino acids. V was clipped by 3 bases and J by 4 bases, with 9 bases between them. The germline CDR1 and CDR2 sequences are SGHDN and FVKESK. CDR3: CASSHGRAYGYTF. For the CDR3, the DNA is TGTGCCAGCAGCCATGGCCGTGCCTATGGCTACACCTTC.

This clonotype was picked up many times. Found in a library prepared for alpha chains, this beta chain is an off-target read, and its abundance has little meaning. V and J are TRBV30 and TRBJ1-4; tentatively, D is TRBD1 (6 bases). Germline CDR1 is GTSNPN and CDR2 is SVGIG (reference sequence). V was trimmed by 1 base and J by 2 bases, leaving 8 bases between them. The CDR3 is 14 residues long. CDR3 in DNA: TGTGCCTGGAGTGGCCAGGGGACTAATGAAAAACTGTTTTTT. It translates to CAWSGQGTNEKLFF.

To note about this clonotype: Within a library made for alpha chains, this beta chain is off target, and its count is uninformative. The chain is built from TRBV30 and TRBJ2-7, with D maybe TRBD1 (5 bases). The V end was cut by 2 bases, the J end by 3 bases, with 14 bases between. Germline loops: CDR1 GTSNPN, CDR2 SVGIG (reference sequence). This CDR3 is built from 14 residues. The CDR3 reads CAWSWSRVSYEQYF. The CDR3 DNA reads as TGTGCCTGGAGTTGGAGCAGGGTGAGCTACGAGCAGTACTTC.